The T cell receptor (beta chain) described here comes from a study of blood T cells in healthy people across ages. Turning to the study itself: Template switching caught about one barcoded beta molecule for each two T cells.

Every donor provided approximately 9.2 milliliters of peripheral blood. CDR1 is DFQATT and CDR2 is SNEGSKA in the germline V gene (reference sequence). The junction had 14 bases not matched to a gene; V was cut back by 4 bases and J by 2 bases. The CDR3 totals 16 residues. Concerning this clonotype itself: Its antigen is undetermined.

Alongside a J-beta primer mix, a sample-barcoded 5' primer served in a second PCR lasting roughly 6 to 11 cycles. TCRdb recomputed calls from the 5' RACE reads with MiXCR, one row per CDR3 protein. The sample includes approximately 2,000,000 distinct CDR3 sequences, about two fifths of them seen just once. Findings of the study overall: Estimates of diversity drawn from one million T cells were considered underestimates. Roughly linear declines in TCR beta diversity per million T cells occurred with age.

This chain uses TRBV20-1 with TRBJ2-7, with 7 bases aligning to TRBD1. This receptor was obtained from a human donor in good health. The source material was blood. CDR3 in DNA: TGCAGTGCTACCCTAACGTCCGGGACAGCCACCTACGAGCAGTACTTC. Its protein product is CSATLTSGTATYEQYF.